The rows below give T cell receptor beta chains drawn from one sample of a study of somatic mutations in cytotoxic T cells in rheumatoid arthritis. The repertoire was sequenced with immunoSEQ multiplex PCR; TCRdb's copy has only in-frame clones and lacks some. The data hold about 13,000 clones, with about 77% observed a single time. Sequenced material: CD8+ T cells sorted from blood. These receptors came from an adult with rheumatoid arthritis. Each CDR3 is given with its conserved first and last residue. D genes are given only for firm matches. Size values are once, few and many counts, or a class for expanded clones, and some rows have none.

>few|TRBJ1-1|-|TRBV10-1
CASSGRPGGRMNTEAFF
TGCGCCAGCAGCGGGAGGCCGGGGGGACGCATGAACACTGAAGCTTTCTTT
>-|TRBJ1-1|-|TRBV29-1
CSVLDLAAEAFF
TGCAGCGTTCTGGATCTGGCGGCCGAAGCTTTCTTT
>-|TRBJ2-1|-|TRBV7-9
CASSPNDNEQFF
TGTGCCAGCAGCCCCAACGACAATGAGCAGTTCTTC
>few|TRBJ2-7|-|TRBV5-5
CASSSGTYYEQYF
TGTGCCAGCAGCTCCGGGACTTACTACGAGCAGTACTTC
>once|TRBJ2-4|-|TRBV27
CASSSSSPKNIQYF
TGTGCCAGCAGTTCGTCTTCCCCCAAAAACATTCAGTACTTC
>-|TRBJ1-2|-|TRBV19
CASSVSRDPTLYGYTF
TGTGCCAGTAGCGTATCCCGGGACCCGACCCTCTATGGCTACACCTTC
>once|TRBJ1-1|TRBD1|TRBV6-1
CASSEGAGGSTEAFF
TGTGCCAGCAGTGAAGGAGCAGGGGGCAGCACTGAAGCTTTCTTT
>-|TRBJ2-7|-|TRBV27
CASSSPGTSGSYEQYF
TGTGCCAGCAGTTCGCCCGGGACGAGTGGGTCCTACGAGCAGTACTTC
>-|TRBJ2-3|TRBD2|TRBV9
CASSVDGGRSLSDTQYF
TGTGCCAGCAGCGTAGATGGCGGGAGGAGTTTGTCAGATACGCAGTATTTT
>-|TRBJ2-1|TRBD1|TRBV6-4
CASAGQGHDEQFF
TGTGCCAGCGCCGGACAGGGGCACGATGAGCAGTTCTTC
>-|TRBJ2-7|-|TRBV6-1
CASSEEEGSAYEQYF
TGTGCCAGCAGTGAAGAGGAGGGCAGCGCCTACGAGCAGTACTTC
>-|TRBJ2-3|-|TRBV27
CASSPFGDTQYF
TGTGCCAGCAGTCCGTTCGGAGATACGCAGTATTTT
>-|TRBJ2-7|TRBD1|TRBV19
CASSIRTGRSYEQYF
TGTGCCAGTAGTATTAGGACAGGGAGATCCTACGAGCAGTACTTC
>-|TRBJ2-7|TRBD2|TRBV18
CASSLSGDSYEQYF
TGTGCCAGCTCACTTAGCGGGGATTCCTACGAGCAGTACTTC
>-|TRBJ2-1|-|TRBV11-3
CASSLEKAKYNEQFF
TGTGCCAGCAGCTTAGAAAAGGCAAAATACAATGAGCAGTTCTTC